These T cell receptor beta chains were read from a single sample in a study of response to subunit inactivated influenza vaccine. Using its own MiXCR run on the RT-PCR reads, TCRdb lists one record per CDR3 protein. Here the sample spans over 450,000 distinct CDR3 sequences, over 10% being singletons. Sequenced here: PBMCs from blood, sampled 35 to 45 days after vaccination. The source of these receptors is a man between 50 and 59 years old who received an inactivated influenza vaccine. Both conserved end residues are part of each CDR3. A D gene is named only where the DNA matches it firmly. Size is omitted from some rows. Given values are once, few, many or a class for expanded clones.

D gene	V gene	clone size	J gene	CDR3 DNA	CDR3 protein
-	TRBV4-3	-	TRBJ2-1	TGCGCCAGCAGCCGAGACCACTGGGGGGCGTTCAATGAGCAGTTCTTC	CASSRDHWGAFNEQFF
-	TRBV29-1	few	TRBJ2-1	TGCAGCGTCGGTGGGGTCAACAATGAGCAGTTCTTC	CSVGGVNNEQFF
-	TRBV20-1	many	TRBJ2-5	TGCAGTGCTAGCGACCCCCAAGAGACCCAGTACTTC	CSASDPQETQYF
TRBD1	TRBV20-1	-	TRBJ2-7	TGCAGTGCTAGAGGGGACAGAAGGATAGCGATCTACGAGCAGTACTTC	CSARGDRRIAIYEQYF
TRBD2	TRBV11-3	-	TRBJ2-7	TGTGCCAGCAGCTTAGTGGTCGGGTCAGGGACTAGCGGGGTCCCGATCTCCTACGAGCAGTACTTC	CASSLVVGSGTSGVPISYEQYF
-	TRBV12-3/TRBV12-4	once	TRBJ2-2	TGTGCCAGCATTTCCGCCCAGTGTCCCGGGGAGCTGTTTTTT	CASISAQCPGELFF
-	TRBV12-3/TRBV12-4	-	TRBJ2-5	TGTGCCAGCAGTTTAGAGACCTGGTCCGGGGAATCGAGGTTCCAAGAGACCCAGTACTTC	CASSLETWSGESRFQETQYF
TRBD1	TRBV6-1	few	TRBJ2-5	TGTGCCAGCAGTGCGCAGGGGGCTGGGACCCAGTACTTC	CASSAQGAGTQYF
TRBD2	TRBV12-3/TRBV12-4	many	TRBJ2-7	TGTGCCAGCAGGGTCGGACTAGCGGGAATCTACGAGCAGTACTTC	CASRVGLAGIYEQYF
-	TRBV11-2	-	TRBJ2-2	TGTGCCAGCAGCATCGCGCCTGTTACGGCCGGGGAGCTGTTTTTT	CASSIAPVTAGELFF
-	TRBV7-6	-	TRBJ2-1	TGTGCCAGCAGCTTTTGGGCGGGCATCACGGGGAATGTGCAGTTCTTC	CASSFWAGITGNVQFF
TRBD2	TRBV6-2/TRBV6-3	many	TRBJ2-2	TGTGCCAGCAGTCCCGGGACTAGCGGGAGGCGCGGCGGGGAGCTGTTTTTT	CASSPGTSGRRGGELFF
-	TRBV29-1	many	TRBJ2-1	TGCAGCGTTGGAGTTGCAGTTGAGCAGTTCTTC	CSVGVAVEQFF
-	TRBV27	-	TRBJ2-1	TGTGCCAGCAGTACGGACTTAATTAGCTCCTACAATGAGCAGTTCTTC	CASSTDLISSYNEQFF